This T cell receptor beta chain is drawn from a study of T-cell reconstitution after alpha-beta-depleted transplantation in children. CDR1 MDHEN and CDR2 SYDVKM come from the germline V gene. The CDR3 has 17 amino acids. With V trimmed by 6 bases and J by 10 bases, 16 bases remained unmatched. Many counts were recorded for this clonotype. As it was prepared, the TCRbeta library received unique molecular identifiers. TCRdb used MiXCR to reprocess the PCR reads, holding one entry per CDR3 protein. The table shows about 600,000 distinct CDR3 sequences, with 10% to 15% occurring only once. The sample here was PBMCs, mostly from graft donor cells, taken 360 days after TCRalphabeta/CD19-depleted stem cell transplant. The TCR was taken from a male patient between 5 and 17 years old who had a stem cell transplant for acute myeloid leukemia, so the T cells may come from the graft donor. The chain joins TRBV28 to TRBJ2-1, with 12 bases lining up with TRBD2. The CDR3 is CASSLAGGPSVGGEQFF. The CDR3, as DNA: TGTGCCAGCAGCCTAGCGGGAGGGCCCTCAGTAGGCGGAGAGCAGTTCTTC.